This TCR beta chain was found in a study of T cells after yellow fever vaccination. This clonotype has ten or more counts. With V trimmed by 1 base and J by 2 bases, 5 bases remained unmatched. Germline V lookup: CDR1 LGHDT, CDR2 YNNKEL (reference sequence). CDR3 size: 16 residues. Each CDR3 protein is one row after TCRdb ran MiXCR on the 5' RACE reads. This sample has just under 30,000 distinct CDR3 sequences; less than 5.5% occur once, and the top ten carry about 38%. Specimen: CD8+ T cells sorted from PBMCs, collected 10 days after the yellow fever booster vaccination. This TCR derives from a man younger than 40 who received the YFV17D yellow fever vaccine. The V and J genes are TRBV3-1 and TRBJ2-1, with 7 bases aligning to TRBD1. The chain's CDR3 is CASSQGQGGAYNEQFF. The DNA of the CDR3 is TGTGCCAGCAGCCAAGGACAGGGTGGCGCCTACAATGAGCAGTTCTTC.